These 15 T cell receptor beta chains were all obtained from the same sample, sequenced in a study of blood T cell repertoires in COVID-19. Sequencing used immunoSEQ multiplex PCR; TCRdb keeps in-frame clones, though not all of them. The sample lists 300,000 to 400,000 clones; 70% to 90% were seen once. The sample comprised peripheral blood. These receptors were taken from a human donor in a cohort sampled during active COVID-19.

The chain combines TRBV24-1 with TRBJ1-2, with 7 bases identical to TRBD1. The germline CDR1 and CDR2 sequences are KGHDR and SFDVKD. CDR3 length equals 12 residues. V gave up 8 bases and J gave up 10 bases; unmatched junction bases: 9. The CDR3 DNA is TGTGCCACCAAGGGGGCTCGGGGGCCCTACACCTTC. Amino acid sequence: CATKGARGPYTF.

The genes are TRBV18 and TRBJ1-1; maybe TRBD1 (6 bases). CDR1 and CDR2 from the germline V gene are KGHSH and LQKENI. The CDR3 contains 15 residues. V was clipped by 3 bases and J by 3 bases, with 14 bases between them. In DNA form, the CDR3 reads TGTGCCAGCTCACCTTATCAGGGGCCTGACACTGAAGCTTTCTTT. Translation: CASSPYQGPDTEAFF.

This clone has just one count. The genes are TRBV5-1 and TRBJ1-6; possibly TRBD1 for D (6 bases). Germline values: CDR1 SGHRS, CDR2 YFSETQ. This CDR3 contains 15 residues. The V and J ends lost 3 bases and 8 bases respectively, with 15 bases between them. The DNA of the CDR3 is TGCGCCAGCAGCTCTGAACAGGGAGGGTATTCACCCCTCCACTTT. Protein sequence: CASSSEQGGYSPLHF.

This chain's CDR3 is CASKHSGGNEQFF. The CDR3 region has the DNA TGTGCCAGTAAGCACTCCGGAGGAAATGAGCAGTTCTTC. The chain is built from TRBV19 and TRBJ2-1, with a tentative D call TRBD2 (5 bases). The CDR3 is made up of 13 amino acids. Deletions cut 7 bases from V and 7 bases from J, with 14 bases between. Looked up from germline, CDR1 is LNHDA and CDR2 is SQIVND (reference sequence).

This clone has just one count. This rearrangement joins TRBV19 to TRBJ2-6; 7 nucleotides align to TRBD1. The CDR3 is made up of 18 amino acids. V gave up 2 bases and J gave up 11 bases; unmatched junction bases: 18. Germline-derived CDR1 and CDR2 are LNHDA and SQIVND (reference sequence). CDR3 in amino acids: CASSITPRTGSSGYVLTF. The DNA for the CDR3 is TGTGCCAGTAGTATAACCCCTAGGACAGGCTCCTCTGGGTACGTCCTGACTTTC.

The J gene is TRBJ1-5, the V gene TRBV3-1 (or the pseudogene TRBV3-2); D is undetermined. CDR3 length: 14 residues. The ends were cut back, 2 bases at V and 2 bases at J, with 7 bases in the middle. The germline V gene encodes CDR1 LGHDT and CDR2 YNNKEL (reference sequence). The DNA for the CDR3 is TGTGCCAGCAGCCAAAAGCTAGGCAATCAGCCCCAGCATTTT. Encoded protein: CASSQKLGNQPQHF.

The V call is TRBV4-1, the J call TRBJ1-4; D is undetermined. Trimming removed 8 bases from V and 12 bases from J, with 13 bases in between. Per germline, CDR1 MGHRA and CDR2 YSYEKL. This CDR3 has 11 residues. This chain's CDR3 is CASSNSRELFF. Here the CDR3 DNA reads TGCGCCAGCTCAAACTCCCGGGAACTGTTTTTT.

V is TRBV3-1 (or the pseudogene TRBV3-2) and J is TRBJ2-4, with D tentatively TRBD2 (5 bases). V was shortened by 1 base and J by 3 bases, with 10 bases between the two germline ends. From germline, CDR1 is LGHDT and CDR2 YNNKEL (reference sequence). The CDR3 length is 15 residues. In DNA, the CDR3 is TGTGCCAGCAGCCAAGGAACTAGGCGCAAAAACATTCAGTACTTC. Amino acid sequence: CASSQGTRRKNIQYF.

The chain employs TRBV12-3 or TRBV12-4 and TRBJ1-6; TRBD1 might be the D (5 bases). This CDR3 contains 13 residues. Trimming removed 6 bases from V and 8 bases from J, with 11 bases in between. The CDR3 protein is CASRSRQYSPLHF. The CDR3 DNA reads as TGTGCCAGCAGAAGTCGACAGTATTCACCCCTCCACTTT.

DNA of the CDR3: TGTGCCAGCAGTGAGGGGGACAGGGCGATAAGTTTGAACACTGAAGCTTTCTTT. Protein product: CASSEGDRAISLNTEAFF. This chain connects TRBV6-1 to TRBJ1-1; 9 bases fit TRBD1. Germline V gene lookup returns CDR1 MNHNS and CDR2 SASEGT. Losses at the gene ends were 3 bases for V and 0 bases for J; bases not matched to a gene: 11. The CDR3 is made up of 18 amino acids.

The chain is built from TRBV6-6 and TRBJ1-2, with 8 bases lining up with TRBD1. Trimming took 5 bases from V and 5 from J; bases not matched to a gene: 16. CDR3 size: 17 residues. Germline CDR1 and CDR2: MNHNY and SVGAGI (reference sequence). Here the CDR3 reads CASSQNFGQGVGYGYTF. DNA of the CDR3: TGTGCCAGCAGTCAGAATTTCGGACAGGGCGTAGGATATGGCTACACCTTC.

V gene TRBV19 combines with J gene TRBJ1-1; 7 nucleotides align to TRBD1. V gave up 7 bases and J gave up 4 bases; unmatched junction bases: 12. The germline V gene encodes CDR1 LNHDA and CDR2 SQIVND (reference sequence). CDR3 length equals 15 residues. The CDR3 region has the DNA TGTGCCAGTAAGACTCGGACAGGATGGGGCACTGAAGCTTTCTTT. Translated: CASKTRTGWGTEAFF.

CDR3 sequence reads: CASRPGKGDRYQPQHF. In DNA, the CDR3 is TGTGCAAGTCGGCCTGGAAAAGGGGACAGGTATCAGCCCCAGCATTTT. The V and J genes are TRBV12-2 and TRBJ1-5; the D segment call TRBD1 is taken from the table without a DNA check. TRBV12-2 is annotated as a pseudogene. The CDR3 is 16 residues long.

The rearrangement joins TRBV12-3 or TRBV12-4 to TRBJ1-2, with 7 positions matching TRBD1. Germline trimming cut 5 bases from V and 3 bases from J; bases unmatched to any gene: 3. CDR3 size: 13 residues. CDR3 amino acids: CASSRDRDYGYTF. The CDR3 DNA reads as TGTGCCAGCAGTCGTGACAGGGACTATGGCTACACCTTC.

This clone was observed a few times. CDR3 bases: TGTGCCAGCAGTACATCCGGTTTGACAGGGGGCAGGACCGGGGAGCTGTTTTTT. The encoded protein is CASSTSGLTGGRTGELFF. The chain couples TRBV7-9 to TRBJ2-2, with TRBD1 matching 10 bases. The CDR3 is made up of 18 amino acids. CDR1 and CDR2 from the germline V gene are SEHNR and FQNEAQ (reference sequence). The trim removed 6 bases at V and 5 bases at J, leaving 15 bases unmatched. Variable domain in full (rest from reference TRBV7-9 and TRBJ2-2): DTGVSQNPRHKITKRGQNVTFRCDPISEHNRLYWYRQTLGQGPEFLTYFQNEAQLEKSRLLSDRFSAERPKGSFSTLEIQRTEQGDSAMYLCASSTSGLTGGRTGELFFGEGSRLTVL.